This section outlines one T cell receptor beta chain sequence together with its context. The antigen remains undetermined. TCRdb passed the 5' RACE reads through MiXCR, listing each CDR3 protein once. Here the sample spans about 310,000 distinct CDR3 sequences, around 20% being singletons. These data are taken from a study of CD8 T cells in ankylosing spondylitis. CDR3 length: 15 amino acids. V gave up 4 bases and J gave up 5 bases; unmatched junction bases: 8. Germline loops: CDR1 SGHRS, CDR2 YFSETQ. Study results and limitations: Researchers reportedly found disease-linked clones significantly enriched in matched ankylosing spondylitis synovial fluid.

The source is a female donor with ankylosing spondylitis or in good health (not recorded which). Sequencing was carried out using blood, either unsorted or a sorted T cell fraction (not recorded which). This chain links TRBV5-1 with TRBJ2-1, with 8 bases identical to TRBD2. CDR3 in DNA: TGCGCCAGCAGCCTCGAGACTAGCGCCCACAATGAGCAGTTCTTC. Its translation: CASSLETSAHNEQFF.